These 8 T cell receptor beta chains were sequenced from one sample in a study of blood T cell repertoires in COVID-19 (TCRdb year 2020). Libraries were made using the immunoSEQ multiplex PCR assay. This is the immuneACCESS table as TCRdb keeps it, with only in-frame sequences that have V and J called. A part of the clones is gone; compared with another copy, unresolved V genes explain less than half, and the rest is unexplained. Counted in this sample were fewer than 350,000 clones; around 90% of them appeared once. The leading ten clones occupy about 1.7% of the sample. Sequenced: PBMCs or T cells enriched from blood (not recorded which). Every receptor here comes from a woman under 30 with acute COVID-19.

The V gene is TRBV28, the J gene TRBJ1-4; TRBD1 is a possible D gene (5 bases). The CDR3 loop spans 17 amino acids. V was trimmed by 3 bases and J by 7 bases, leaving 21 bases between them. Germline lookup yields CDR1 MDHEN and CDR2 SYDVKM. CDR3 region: CASSLHPLGGQIEKLFF. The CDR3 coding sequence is TGTGCCAGCAGTTTGCACCCCCTGGGGGGTCAGATTGAAAAACTGTTTTTT.

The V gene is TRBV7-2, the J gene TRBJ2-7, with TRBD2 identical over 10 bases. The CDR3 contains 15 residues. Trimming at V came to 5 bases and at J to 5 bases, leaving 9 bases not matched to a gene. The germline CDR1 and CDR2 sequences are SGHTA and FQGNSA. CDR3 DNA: TGTGCCAGCAGCCCCGCGACTAGCGGGCGTAACGAGCAGTACTTC. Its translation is CASSPATSGRNEQYF.

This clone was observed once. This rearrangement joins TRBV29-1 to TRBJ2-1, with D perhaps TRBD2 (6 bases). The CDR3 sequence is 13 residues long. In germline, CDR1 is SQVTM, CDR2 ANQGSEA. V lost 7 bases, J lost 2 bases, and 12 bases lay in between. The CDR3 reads CSGRESAYNEQFF. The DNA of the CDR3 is TGCAGCGGGCGGGAATCGGCCTACAATGAGCAGTTCTTC.

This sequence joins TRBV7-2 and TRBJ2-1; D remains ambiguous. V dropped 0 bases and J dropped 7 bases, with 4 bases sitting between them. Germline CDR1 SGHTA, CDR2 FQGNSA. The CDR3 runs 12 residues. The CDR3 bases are TGTGCCAGCAGCTTAGCTCGGAATGAGCAGTTCTTC. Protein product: CASSLARNEQFF.

CDR3 in amino acids: CASSLGTGGQPQHF. Written as DNA, the CDR3 is TGTGCCAGCAGCTTGGGGACAGGGGGGCAGCCCCAGCATTTT. The chain carries TRBV5-6 and TRBJ1-5; the match to TRBD1 covers 10 bases. J was trimmed by 7 bases and V by 0 bases; bases with no gene match: 1. The CDR3 contains 14 residues. From germline, CDR1 is SGHDT and CDR2 YYEEEE.

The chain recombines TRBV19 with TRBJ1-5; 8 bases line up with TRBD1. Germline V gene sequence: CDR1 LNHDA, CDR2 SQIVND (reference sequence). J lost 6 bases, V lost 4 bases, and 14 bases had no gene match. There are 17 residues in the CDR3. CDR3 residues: CASSTRRQGSGIQPQHF. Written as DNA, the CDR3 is TGTGCCAGTAGTACCCGCAGACAGGGGTCAGGTATTCAGCCCCAGCATTTT. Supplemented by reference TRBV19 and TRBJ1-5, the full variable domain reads DGGITQSPKYLFRKEGQNVTLSCEQNLNHDAMYWYRQDPGQGLRLIYYSQIVNDFQKGDIAEGYSVSREKKESFPLTVTSAQKNPTAFYLCASSTRRQGSGIQPQHFGDGTRLSIL.

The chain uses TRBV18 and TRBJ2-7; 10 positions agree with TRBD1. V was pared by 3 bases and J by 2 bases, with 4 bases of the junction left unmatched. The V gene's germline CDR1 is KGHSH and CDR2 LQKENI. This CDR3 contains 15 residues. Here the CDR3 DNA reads TGTGCCAGCTCACCCGGGACAGGGGTTCCCTACGAGCAGTACTTC. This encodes CASSPGTGVPYEQYF.

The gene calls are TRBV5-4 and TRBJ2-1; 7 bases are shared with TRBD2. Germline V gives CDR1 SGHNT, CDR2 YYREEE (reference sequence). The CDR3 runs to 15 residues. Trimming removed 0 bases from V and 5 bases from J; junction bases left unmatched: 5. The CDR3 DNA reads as TGTGCCAGCAGCTTGGGGAGCGGGAACCACAATGAGCAGTTCTTC. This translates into CASSLGSGNHNEQFF. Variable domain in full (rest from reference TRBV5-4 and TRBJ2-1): ETGVTQSPTHLIKTRGQQVTLRCSSQSGHNTVSWYQQALGQGPQFIFQYYREEENGRGNFPPRFSGLQFPNYSSELNVNALELDDSALYLCASSLGSGNHNEQFFGPGTRLTVL.